This T cell receptor (beta chain) came from a study of T cell responses to AZD1222 COVID-19 vaccine. Looking at the study overall: Second doses that came at about 4 or about 12 weeks were put together. Study results and limitations: With dominance at 160-218 and 743-854, vaccine-associated CD4 TCRs spanned spike. Females outnumbered males among donors, who were mostly white British; clonal diversity was possibly underestimated. The reported proportion of spike-specific TCRs targeting unmutated variant regions was nearly half.

The repertoire was sequenced with immunoSEQ multiplex PCR; TCRdb's copy has only in-frame clones and lacks some. The sample has around 130,000 clones, about 94% seen once. A remark on this clone: Its antigen is as yet unknown.

Germline CDR1 SEHNR, CDR2 FQNEAQ (reference sequence). CDR3 size: 14 residues. V shed 6 bases and J shed 4 bases, with 13 bases lying between them. This sequence originates from an adult in good health. This sequence joins TRBV7-9 and TRBJ1-3; D ambiguous. The source material was peripheral blood, sampled on day 0 of AZD1222 vaccination. CDR3 sequence: CASRFEGMGNTIYF. CDR3 bases: TGTGCCAGCAGGTTCGAGGGTATGGGAAACACCATATATTTT. The variable domain in full, completed from reference TRBV7-9 and TRBJ1-3, reads DTGVSQNPRHKITKRGQNVTFRCDPISEHNRLYWYRQTLGQGPEFLTYFQNEAQLEKSRLLSDRFSAERPKGSFSTLEIQRTEQGDSAMYLCASRFEGMGNTIYFGEGSWLTVV.